The source of this T cell receptor beta chain is a study of response to subunit inactivated influenza vaccine. TCRdb itself ran the RT-PCR reads through MiXCR, one entry per CDR3 protein. The table has almost 250,000 distinct CDR3 sequences, 12% seen once. Only a few counts were recorded for this clonotype. The CDR3 covers 12 residues. The junction had 5 bases not matched to a gene; V was cut back by 4 bases and J by 10 bases. Germline V gene data show CDR1 as SGHRS and CDR2 as YFSETQ. The sequence came from a man in his forties or fifties who received an inactivated influenza vaccine. The chain combines TRBV5-1 with TRBJ1-1, with 9 positions matching TRBD1. The source was non-naive T cells sorted from PBMCs, collected approximately 15 days before vaccination. In nucleotides, the CDR3 is TGCGCCAGCAGCCCGGACAGGGGAAGAGCTTTCTTT. This gives the protein CASSPDRGRAFF.